This entry is about one T cell receptor beta chain. The CDR3 has 15 amino acids. With 2 bases clipped from V and 4 bases from J, the junction kept 5 bases outside the gene matches. Germline CDR1 is SEHNR and CDR2 is FQNEAQ (reference sequence). The sample is drawn from a study of blood T cell repertoires in COVID-19. The authors' processing: Nucleated cell counts were estimated from reference gene primer amplification. Generated by immunoSEQ multiplex PCR, the TCRdb table keeps only in-frame clones and is missing some. The DNA was the basis for D and trimming; V, J and clone size are from that table. The repertoire holds more than 200,000 clones, with around nine tenths as singletons.

The sample comprised peripheral blood. The receptor comes from a woman in her sixties with acute or convalescent COVID-19. The chain recombines TRBV7-9 with TRBJ2-3; 8 bases align to TRBD1. The CDR3 loop reads CASSLLAGGSDTQYF. Here the CDR3 DNA reads TGTGCCAGCAGCTTACTCGCAGGGGGCTCAGATACGCAGTATTTT.